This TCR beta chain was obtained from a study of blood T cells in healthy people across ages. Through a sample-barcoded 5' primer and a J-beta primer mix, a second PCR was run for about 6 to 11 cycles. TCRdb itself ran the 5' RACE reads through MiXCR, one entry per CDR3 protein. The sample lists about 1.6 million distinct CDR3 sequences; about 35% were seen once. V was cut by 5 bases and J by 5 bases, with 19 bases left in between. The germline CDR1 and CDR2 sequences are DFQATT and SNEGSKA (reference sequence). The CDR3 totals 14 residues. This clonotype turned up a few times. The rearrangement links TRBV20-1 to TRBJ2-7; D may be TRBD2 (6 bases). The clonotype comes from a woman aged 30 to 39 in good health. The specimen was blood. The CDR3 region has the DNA TGCAGTGCTTTCTATTGGGAGGTATTCGACGAGCAGTACTTC. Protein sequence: CSAFYWEVFDEQYF.